This passage covers 28 T cell receptor beta chains from one sample sequenced in a study of T cells in Graves' hyperthyroidism and ophthalmopathy. Amplification yielded TCR beta CDR3 regions, with RNA transcripts as the source. First-round RT-PCR targeting the TCR CDR3 was performed with the HTBI primer set. From the multiplex PCR reads, TCRdb called clonotypes with MiXCR, one entry per CDR3 protein. The sample lists 140,000 or so distinct CDR3 sequences, 22% occurring once. The specimen was blood. These receptors were taken from a woman between 50 and 59 years old with Graves' hyperthyroidism that later progressed to Graves' ophthalmopathy.

There are many counts of this clonotype. V and J are TRBV6-5 and TRBJ2-5; D uncertain. CDR1 is MNHEY and CDR2 is SVGAGI in the germline V gene. There are 11 residues in the CDR3. Trimming removed 1 base at V and 4 bases at J, with 1 base between. The CDR3: CASSYLETQYF. DNA for the CDR3: TGTGCCAGCAGTTACTTAGAGACCCAGTACTTC.

This chain links TRBV6-5 with TRBJ2-7; TRBD1 matches 11 bases. J lost 1 base, V lost 2 bases, and 1 base had no gene match. The CDR3 extends over 15 amino acids. Germline CDR1 and CDR2: MNHEY and SVGAGI. The CDR3 DNA follows: TGTGCCAGCAGTTACGGGACAGGGGGGTCCTACGAGCAGTACTTC. Its translation: CASSYGTGGSYEQYF.

This clonotype was detected ten times or more. The chain recombines TRBV7-9 with TRBJ2-2; D remains unclear. CDR1 is SEHNR and CDR2 is FQNEAQ in the germline V gene (reference sequence). The V and J ends lost 1 base and 7 bases respectively, with 7 bases between them. The CDR3 totals 13 residues. CDR3 nucleotide sequence: TGTGCCAGCAGCTTAGAATTGGGCGGGGAGCTGTTTTTT. It is translated as CASSLELGGELFF.

This clonotype appeared many times. The rearrangement links TRBV28 to TRBJ1-2, with D hard to call. This CDR3 is built from 13 residues. The V gene lost 3 bases and the J gene lost 7 bases, with 12 bases spanning the gap. Germline CDR1 and CDR2: MDHEN and SYDVKM. The CDR3 bases are TGTGCCAGCAGTTTGGTTGGGATAGGTGGCTACACCTTC. Encoded protein: CASSLVGIGGYTF.

This clonotype was detected many times. The chain is built from TRBV30 and TRBJ1-2; the D is unclear. Germline lookup yields CDR1 GTSNPN and CDR2 SVGIG (reference sequence). This CDR3 comprises 15 residues. The ends were cut back, 0 bases at V and 0 bases at J, with 11 bases in the middle. The CDR3 loop is CAWSVRQVANYGYTF. The CDR3 DNA reads as TGTGCCTGGAGTGTACGGCAAGTAGCTAACTATGGCTACACCTTC.

The V call is TRBV7-8, the J call TRBJ1-2; 10 nucleotides match TRBD1. CDR1 and CDR2 from the germline V gene are SGHVS and FQNEAQ. The CDR3 consists of 15 residues. After removal of 5 bases from V and 4 bases from J, the junction contained 7 bases not matched to a gene. Here the CDR3 reads CASSPGTGDGYGYTF. DNA for the CDR3: TGTGCCAGCAGCCCTGGGACAGGGGACGGCTATGGCTACACCTTC.

This clonotype occurred many times. This chain links TRBV20-1 with TRBJ2-3, with D maybe TRBD2 (6 bases). This CDR3 is built from 15 residues. Germline CDR1 and CDR2: DFQATT and SNEGSKA (reference sequence). The germline V and J ends were trimmed by 5 bases and 5 bases, with 20 bases remaining between them. The CDR3 nucleotides read TGCAGTGCTCCCCGACTGGCGGGAACGCAAGATACGCAGTATTTT. Its translation is CSAPRLAGTQDTQYF.

This clonotype was observed at least ten times. The chain couples TRBV30 to TRBJ2-7; 7 nucleotides agree with TRBD2. J gave up 7 bases and V 3 bases, and 15 bases lay outside the gene matches. The CDR3 is made up of 15 amino acids. Germline V gene sequence: CDR1 GTSNPN, CDR2 SVGIG (reference sequence). CDR3 nucleotides: TGTGCCTGGAGCCCAACCGGGACTATCTCGTGGGAGCAGTACTTC. Translating gives CAWSPTGTISWEQYF.

The table lists this clonotype with many counts. The chain joins TRBV3-1 to TRBJ2-3; no definite D call. Germline CDR1 reads LGHDT; CDR2 reads YNNKEL (reference sequence). The CDR3 extends over 13 amino acids. The V end was cut by 0 bases, the J end by 4 bases, with 5 bases between. This chain's CDR3 is CASSQEPPDTQYF. CDR3 coding DNA: TGTGCCAGCAGCCAAGAGCCCCCAGATACGCAGTATTTT.

This clonotype was counted many times. The chain combines TRBV6-1 with TRBJ1-5; 8 bases map to TRBD1. The CDR3 runs 13 residues. Germline V lookup: CDR1 MNHNS, CDR2 SASEGT. The trim removed 6 bases at V and 5 bases at J, leaving 3 bases unmatched. CDR3 protein: CASSGTGDQPQHF. The CDR3 DNA reads as TGTGCCAGCAGCGGGACAGGCGATCAGCCCCAGCATTTT.

This clonotype was counted at least ten times. The V call is TRBV5-6, the J call TRBJ2-3; 9 bases align to TRBD2. V gave up 0 bases and J gave up 0 bases; unmatched junction bases: 14. CDR3 length: 20 residues. CDR1 and CDR2 (germline): SGHDT, YYEEEE. The CDR3 bases are TGTGCCAGCAGCTTGGTGTACCTAGCGGGACACCACCTGAGCACAGATACGCAGTATTTT. Protein sequence: CASSLVYLAGHHLSTDTQYF.

This clonotype showed up many times. The gene calls are TRBV6-1 and TRBJ2-1; unclear D gene. Trimming took off 8 bases at V and 5 bases at J, with 19 bases between the two ends. Germline CDR1 MNHNS, CDR2 SASEGT. This CDR3 comprises 15 residues. This CDR3 reads CASSFERLPNNEQFF. In DNA form, the CDR3 reads TGTGCCAGCTCTTTTGAAAGGCTGCCGAACAATGAGCAGTTCTTC.

This chain connects TRBV30 to TRBJ2-2, with D uncertain. CDR3 size: 12 residues. Germline V gene data show CDR1 as GTSNPN and CDR2 as SVGIG (reference sequence). V lost 2 bases and J 1 base, leaving 2 bases between the germline ends. The CDR3 region has the DNA TGTGCCTGGAGTCAGAACACCGGGGAGCTGTTTTTT. Translating it yields CAWSQNTGELFF.

This clonotype was seen repeatedly, ten times or more. The chain has TRBV7-9 and TRBJ2-3; no clear D gene. Germline CDR1 is SEHNR and CDR2 is FQNEAQ (reference sequence). Trimming shortened V by 1 base and J by 8 bases, and 4 bases separated the two germline ends. This CDR3 is 11 amino acids long. CDR3 protein: CASSLGPTQYF. CDR3 sequence (DNA): TGTGCCAGCAGCTTAGGCCCTACGCAGTATTTT.

The chain combines TRBV10-3 with TRBJ1-1; possibly TRBD1 for D (5 bases). The V and J ends lost 3 bases and 0 bases respectively, with 8 bases between them. The germline CDR1 and CDR2 sequences are ENHRY and SYGVKD. This CDR3 spans 14 amino acids. The CDR3 reads CAISDPGLNTEAFF. The CDR3 nucleotides read TGTGCCATCAGTGACCCGGGGCTGAACACTGAAGCTTTCTTT.

The genes are TRBV3-1 and TRBJ2-3, with TRBD2 matching 9 bases. With 1 base clipped from V and 5 bases from J, the junction kept 10 bases outside the gene matches. The CDR3 has 17 amino acids. Germline loops: CDR1 LGHDT, CDR2 YNNKEL (reference sequence). The CDR3 DNA reads TGTGCCAGCAGCCAAGCCGGCGGGGGGGTTATCGGAGATACGCAGTATTTT. This sequence encodes CASSQAGGGVIGDTQYF.

This clonotype was seen more than once but under ten times. This chain connects TRBV5-1 to TRBJ2-1; 9 nucleotides line up with TRBD2. This CDR3 has 14 amino acids. From germline, CDR1 is SGHRS and CDR2 YFSETQ. The V gene end was trimmed by 0 bases and the J gene end by 10 bases; junction bases not matched to a gene: 5. The CDR3 reads CASSLGGSGSEQFF. The CDR3 coding sequence is TGCGCCAGCAGCTTGGGAGGTAGCGGGAGCGAGCAGTTCTTC.

There are many counts of this clonotype. The chain combines TRBV28 with TRBJ1-4; 7 bases agree with TRBD1. Germline V gene sequence: CDR1 MDHEN, CDR2 SYDVKM. J lost 3 bases, V lost 5 bases, and 9 bases had no gene match. The length of the CDR3 is 16 residues. The CDR3: CASSAQTGWANEKLFF. The CDR3 DNA reads TGTGCCAGCAGTGCCCAGACAGGGTGGGCTAATGAAAAACTGTTTTTT.

CDR3 protein: CASSLDGGRQAVSTEAFF. The CDR3 DNA sequence: TGTGCCAGCAGCTTAGACGGGGGGCGCCAGGCTGTGAGCACTGAAGCTTTCTTT. This rearrangement joins TRBV7-2 to TRBJ1-1, with TRBD1 as a possible D gene (6 bases). Trimming cost V 1 base and J 4 bases, with 22 bases left between them. The CDR3 loop spans 18 amino acids. The germline CDR1 and CDR2 sequences are SGHTA and FQGNSA.

This clonotype was seen many times. The chain is built from TRBV28 and TRBJ2-1, with no clear D. There are 12 residues in the CDR3. V lost 2 bases, J lost 4 bases, and 3 bases lay in between. Germline CDR1 is MDHEN and CDR2 is SYDVKM. CDR3 nucleotide sequence: TGTGCCAGCAGTTTACAGTACAATGAGCAGTTCTTC. Protein: CASSLQYNEQFF.

This clonotype was seen only a few times. The V gene is TRBV7-9, the J gene TRBJ2-7, with D perhaps assigned TRBD1 or TRBD2 (5 bases each). The length of the CDR3 is 17 residues. Germline lookup yields CDR1 SEHNR and CDR2 FQNEAQ (reference sequence). V lost 4 bases, J lost 2 bases, and 21 bases lay in between. The CDR3 bases are TGTGCCAGCAGCTCTCCCCCCACTGGGGACGGAGCCTACGAGCAGTACTTC. This encodes CASSSPPTGDGAYEQYF. Based on the CDR3 plus reference TRBV7-9 and TRBJ2-7, the full variable domain is DTGVSQNPRHKITKRGQNVTFRCDPISEHNRLYWYRQTLGQGPEFLTYFQNEAQLEKSRLLSDRFSAERPKGSFSTLEIQRTEQGDSAMYLCASSSPPTGDGAYEQYFGPGTRLTVT.

The chain has TRBV28 and TRBJ2-7; TRBD2 agrees at 7 bases. CDR1 MDHEN and CDR2 SYDVKM come from the germline V gene. V was clipped by 4 bases and J by 2 bases; unmatched bases: 26. The CDR3 has 21 residues. The CDR3 region has the DNA TGTGCCAGCAGTTCCCGATGGTTTCAGGACCCTGGCCTAGCGGAGCCCTACGAGCAGTACTTC. It translates to CASSSRWFQDPGLAEPYEQYF. Using reference TRBV28 and TRBJ2-7 for the parts outside the CDR3, the full variable domain is DVKVTQSSRYLVKRTGEKVFLECVQDMDHENMFWYRQDPGLGLRLIYFSYDVKMKEKGDIPEGYSVSREKKERFSLILESASTNQTSMYLCASSSRWFQDPGLAEPYEQYFGPGTRLTVT.

This clonotype was counted ten times or more. This chain uses TRBV27 with TRBJ2-1; a possible D gene is TRBD2 (5 bases). The CDR3 runs to 15 residues. In germline, CDR1 is MNHEY, CDR2 SMNVEV (reference sequence). V was trimmed by 3 bases and J by 8 bases, leaving 17 bases between them. In nucleotides, the CDR3 is TGTGCCAGCAGTTTGCTGTACCTCTCGGAGGATGAGCAGTTCTTC. Its protein product is CASSLLYLSEDEQFF.

The table lists this clonotype with many counts. The CDR3 here is CSATTGMSNQPQHF. In DNA form, the CDR3 reads TGCAGTGCCACGACAGGGATGAGCAATCAGCCCCAGCATTTT. This rearrangement joins TRBV20-1 to TRBJ1-5; TRBD1 matches at 7 bases. Germline V gene data show CDR1 as DFQATT and CDR2 as SNEGSKA (reference sequence). This CDR3 has 14 residues. The V segment lost 6 bases and the J segment 1 base; nucleotides outside the gene matches: 6.

V gene TRBV4-1 combines with J gene TRBJ1-2; perhaps TRBD1 as D (5 bases). In germline, CDR1 is MGHRA, CDR2 YSYEKL. V was clipped by 0 bases and J by 5 bases, with 16 bases between them. The CDR3 consists of 16 residues. The CDR3 coding sequence is TGCGCCAGCAGCCAAGAAAGGAGGGGTGCAGGGTATGGCTACACCTTC. Translated: CASSQERRGAGYGYTF.

This clonotype was observed a handful of times. The chain carries TRBV15 and TRBJ2-2; 7 bases map to TRBD1. The CDR3 is 17 residues long. In germline, CDR1 is LNHNV, CDR2 YYDKDF (reference sequence). The trim removed 0 bases at V and 4 bases at J, leaving 8 bases unmatched. The CDR3: CATSRDWDRLSTGELFF. The CDR3 DNA sequence: TGTGCCACCAGCAGAGATTGGGACAGACTGTCCACCGGGGAGCTGTTTTTT.

This clonotype was counted many times. V usage is TRBV28 and J usage is TRBJ1-6; no definite D call. This CDR3 is 13 amino acids long. V was shortened by 5 bases and J by 7 bases, with 9 bases between the two germline ends. CDR1 is MDHEN and CDR2 is SYDVKM in the germline V gene. The CDR3 loop is CASSPQTNSPLHF. CDR3 sequence (DNA): TGTGCCAGCAGTCCGCAGACAAATTCACCCCTCCACTTT.

The chain is built from TRBV10-3 and TRBJ2-1; TRBD1 agrees at 8 bases. V gave up 2 bases and J gave up 2 bases; unmatched junction bases: 2. CDR1 and CDR2 from the germline V gene are ENHRY and SYGVKD. The CDR3 length is 15 residues. The CDR3 protein is CAISEQGAPYNEQFF. The CDR3, as DNA: TGTGCCATCAGTGAGCAGGGGGCTCCCTACAATGAGCAGTTCTTC.